The clone carrying this TCR beta chain was observed many times. Its target is unknown. This sample is part of a study of CD8 T cells in ankylosing spondylitis. Study-wide results and limits: The study looked at matched synovial fluid samples from ankylosing spondylitis patients. Disease-linked clones were reported to be significantly enriched there. Characteristic, it appeared, of ankylosing spondylitis blood was a TCR beta motif of seven or eight highly homologous variants.

TCRdb analysed the 5' RACE reads with MiXCR anew, one entry per CDR3 protein. The data contain some 700,000 distinct CDR3 sequences, around a fifth of them singletons. The CDR3 has 13 amino acids. Between the trimmed V and J ends, which lost 5 bases and 6 bases, there was a span of 11 bases. CDR1 SGHRS and CDR2 YFSETQ come from the germline V gene. This chain connects TRBV5-1 to TRBJ1-4; maybe TRBD1 (6 bases). The TCR sequence derives from a male donor with ankylosing spondylitis. The sequenced sample consisted of blood, either unsorted or a sorted T cell fraction (not recorded which). CDR3 bases: TGCGCCAGCAGGAGATCAGGGGATGAAAAACTGTTTTTT. It encodes CASRRSGDEKLFF.